The sequence of this T cell receptor beta chain was determined in a study of shared clonotypes between healthy human individuals. About the research overall: Three plates each covered CD4 naive and memory; CD8 naive two, CD8 memory one.

The CDR3 is 19 amino acids. J lost 0 bases, V lost 1 base, and 10 bases had no gene match. CDR1 and CDR2 (germline): MDHEN, SYDVKM. A 200 ng quantity of DNA, roughly 32,000 T cell genomes, went into the sorted-subset replicate PCRs. Data came from immunoSEQ multiplex PCR; TCRdb stores just in-frame clones and leaves some out. Of hundreds of thousands of clones listed, roughly 84% were seen once; the top ten hold 15% to 20%. Whole-study findings and limits: Sampling involved blood alone; tissue repertoires likely differ. Clonotype sharing among donors likely depends on sequencing depth.

With regard to this clone: Antigen unknown.

This TCR derives from a man between 18 and 35 years old in good health. The J gene is TRBJ1-4, the V gene TRBV28; 8 positions agree with TRBD1. The sample taken for sequencing was memory CD8+ T cells sorted from blood. The sample's subset: CD45RO+ cells pooled with CCR7-negative TemRA cells. CDR3 coding DNA: TGTGCCAGCAGTTTATTCGGGACAGGAACCGCTGCAACTAATGAAAAACTGTTTTTT. Its translation is CASSLFGTGTAATNEKLFF.